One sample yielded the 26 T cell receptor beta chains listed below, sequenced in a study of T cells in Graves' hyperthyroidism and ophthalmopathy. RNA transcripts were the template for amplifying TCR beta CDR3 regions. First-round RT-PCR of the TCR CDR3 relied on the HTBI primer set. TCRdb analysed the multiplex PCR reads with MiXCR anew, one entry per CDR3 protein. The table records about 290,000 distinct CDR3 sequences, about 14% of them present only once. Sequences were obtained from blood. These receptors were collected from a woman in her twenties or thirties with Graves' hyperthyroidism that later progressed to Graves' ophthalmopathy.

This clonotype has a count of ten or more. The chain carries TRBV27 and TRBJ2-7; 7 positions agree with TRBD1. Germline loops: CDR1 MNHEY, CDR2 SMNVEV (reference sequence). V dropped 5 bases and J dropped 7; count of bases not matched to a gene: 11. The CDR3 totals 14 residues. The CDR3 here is CASSGDSNYGEQYF. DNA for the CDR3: TGTGCCAGCAGTGGGGACAGTAACTACGGGGAGCAGTACTTC.

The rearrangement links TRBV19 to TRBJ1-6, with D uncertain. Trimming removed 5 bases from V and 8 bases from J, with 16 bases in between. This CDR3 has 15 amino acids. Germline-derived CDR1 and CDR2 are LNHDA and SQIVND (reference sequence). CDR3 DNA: TGTGCCAGTAGTTGGGTAGTAGCCAAGGATTCACCCCTCCACTTT. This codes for CASSWVVAKDSPLHF.

CDR3 sequence reads: CASSTGTSAANEQFF. CDR3 nucleotide sequence: TGTGCCAGCAGTACCGGGACTAGCGCGGCAAATGAGCAGTTCTTC. V gene TRBV12-3 or TRBV12-4 combines with J gene TRBJ2-1; 10 positions agree with TRBD2. J lost 7 bases, V lost 5 bases, and 8 bases had no gene match. This CDR3 is built from 15 residues.

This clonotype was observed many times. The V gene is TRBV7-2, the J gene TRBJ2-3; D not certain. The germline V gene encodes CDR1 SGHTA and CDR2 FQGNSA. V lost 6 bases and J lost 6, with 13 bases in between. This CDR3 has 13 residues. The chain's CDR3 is CASRPAVFDTQYF. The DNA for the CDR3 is TGTGCCAGCAGGCCTGCCGTTTTTGATACGCAGTATTTT.

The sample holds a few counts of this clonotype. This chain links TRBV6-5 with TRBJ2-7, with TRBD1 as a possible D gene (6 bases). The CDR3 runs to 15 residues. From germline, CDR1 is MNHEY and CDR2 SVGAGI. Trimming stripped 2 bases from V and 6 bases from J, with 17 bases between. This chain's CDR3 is CASSYGAGVNVEQYF. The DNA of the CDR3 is TGTGCCAGCAGTTACGGGGCAGGGGTAAATGTCGAGCAGTACTTC.

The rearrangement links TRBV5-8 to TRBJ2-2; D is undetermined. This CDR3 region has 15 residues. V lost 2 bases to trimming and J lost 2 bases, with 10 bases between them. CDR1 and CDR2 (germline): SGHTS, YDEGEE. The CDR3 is CASSFLSSNTGELFF. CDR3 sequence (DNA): TGTGCCAGCAGCTTTCTTTCTAGTAACACCGGGGAGCTGTTTTTT.

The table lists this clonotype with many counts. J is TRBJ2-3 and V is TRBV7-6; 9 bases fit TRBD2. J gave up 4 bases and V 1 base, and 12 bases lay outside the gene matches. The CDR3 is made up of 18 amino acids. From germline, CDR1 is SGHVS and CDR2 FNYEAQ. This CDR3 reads CASSLEGGRVSGADTQYF. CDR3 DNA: TGTGCCAGCAGCTTAGAAGGCGGGAGGGTTAGCGGAGCAGATACGCAGTATTTT.

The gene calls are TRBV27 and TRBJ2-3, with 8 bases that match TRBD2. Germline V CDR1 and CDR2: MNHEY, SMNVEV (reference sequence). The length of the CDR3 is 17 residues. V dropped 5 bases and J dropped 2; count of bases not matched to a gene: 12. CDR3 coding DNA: TGTGCCAGCAGTCAACCTAGGGTAGCGGGACCCACAGATACGCAGTATTTT. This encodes CASSQPRVAGPTDTQYF.

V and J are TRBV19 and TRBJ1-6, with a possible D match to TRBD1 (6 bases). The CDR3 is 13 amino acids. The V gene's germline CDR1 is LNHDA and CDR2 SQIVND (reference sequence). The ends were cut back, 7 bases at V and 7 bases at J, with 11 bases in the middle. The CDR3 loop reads CASKQQGNSPLHF. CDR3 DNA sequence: TGTGCCAGTAAACAACAGGGAAATTCACCCCTCCACTTT. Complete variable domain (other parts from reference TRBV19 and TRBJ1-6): DGGITQSPKYLFRKEGQNVTLSCEQNLNHDAMYWYRQDPGQGLRLIYYSQIVNDFQKGDIAEGYSVSREKKESFPLTVTSAQKNPTAFYLCASKQQGNSPLHFGNGTRLTVT.

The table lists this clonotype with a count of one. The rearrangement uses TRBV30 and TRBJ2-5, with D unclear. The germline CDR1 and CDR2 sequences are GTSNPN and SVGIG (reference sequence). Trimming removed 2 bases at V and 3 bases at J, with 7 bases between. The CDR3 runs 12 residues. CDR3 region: CAWSTTKETQYF. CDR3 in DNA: TGTGCCTGGAGTACCACTAAAGAGACCCAGTACTTC.

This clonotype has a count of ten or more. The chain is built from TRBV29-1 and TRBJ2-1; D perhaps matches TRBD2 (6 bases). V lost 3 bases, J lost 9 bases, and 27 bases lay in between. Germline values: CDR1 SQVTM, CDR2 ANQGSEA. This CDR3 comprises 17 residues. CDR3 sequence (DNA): TGCAGCGTTGATGGTGGCGGGGTACTAGGTCCCCTGGCTGAGCAGTTCTTC. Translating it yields CSVDGGGVLGPLAEQFF.

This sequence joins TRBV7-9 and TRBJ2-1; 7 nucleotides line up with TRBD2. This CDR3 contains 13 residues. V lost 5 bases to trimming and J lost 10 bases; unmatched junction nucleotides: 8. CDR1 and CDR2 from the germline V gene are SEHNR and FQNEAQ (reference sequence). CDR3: CASSPRLAPEQFF. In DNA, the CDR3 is TGTGCCAGCAGCCCTCGACTAGCCCCGGAGCAGTTCTTC. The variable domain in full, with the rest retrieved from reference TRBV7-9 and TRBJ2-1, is DTGVSQNPRHKITKRGQNVTFRCDPISEHNRLYWYRQTLGQGPEFLTYFQNEAQLEKSRLLSDRFSAERPKGSFSTLEIQRTEQGDSAMYLCASSPRLAPEQFFGPGTRLTVL.

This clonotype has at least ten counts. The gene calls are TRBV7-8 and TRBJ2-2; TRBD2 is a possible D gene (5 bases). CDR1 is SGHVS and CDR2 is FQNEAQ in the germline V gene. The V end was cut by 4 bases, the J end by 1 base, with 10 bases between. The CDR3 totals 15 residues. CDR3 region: CASSWGAGNTGELFF. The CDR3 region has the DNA TGTGCCAGCAGCTGGGGAGCCGGGAACACCGGGGAGCTGTTTTTT.

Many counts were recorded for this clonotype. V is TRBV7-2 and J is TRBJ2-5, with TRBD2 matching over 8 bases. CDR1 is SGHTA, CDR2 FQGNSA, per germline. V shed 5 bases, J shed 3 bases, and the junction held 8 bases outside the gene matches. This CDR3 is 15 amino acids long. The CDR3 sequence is CASSQSTGGKETQYF. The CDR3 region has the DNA TGTGCCAGCAGCCAATCGACGGGAGGGAAAGAGACCCAGTACTTC. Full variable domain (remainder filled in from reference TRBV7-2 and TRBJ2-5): GAGVSQSPSNKVTEKGKDVELRCDPISGHTALYWYRQSLGQGLEFLIYFQGNSAPDKSGLPSDRFSAERTGGSVSTLTIQRTQQEDSAVYLCASSQSTGGKETQYFGPGTRLLVL.

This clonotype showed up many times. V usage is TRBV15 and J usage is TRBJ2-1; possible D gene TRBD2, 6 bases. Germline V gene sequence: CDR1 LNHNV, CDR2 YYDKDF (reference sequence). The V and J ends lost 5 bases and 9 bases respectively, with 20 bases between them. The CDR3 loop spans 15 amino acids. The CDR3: CATSDGVGLAREQFF. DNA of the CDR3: TGTGCCACCAGCGATGGAGTGGGCCTAGCGCGTGAGCAGTTCTTC.

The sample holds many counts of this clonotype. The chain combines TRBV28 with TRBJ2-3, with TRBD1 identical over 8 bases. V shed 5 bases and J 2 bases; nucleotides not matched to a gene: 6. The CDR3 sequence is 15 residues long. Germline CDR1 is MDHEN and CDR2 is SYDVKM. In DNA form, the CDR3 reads TGTGCCAGCAGTCCAGGGACAGGAATCACAGATACGCAGTATTTT. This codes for CASSPGTGITDTQYF.

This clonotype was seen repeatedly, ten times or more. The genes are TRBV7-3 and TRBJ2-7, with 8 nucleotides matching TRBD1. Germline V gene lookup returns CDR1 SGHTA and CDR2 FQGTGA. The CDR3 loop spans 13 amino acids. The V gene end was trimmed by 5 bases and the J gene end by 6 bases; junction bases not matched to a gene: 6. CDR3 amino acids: CASSLDRGSEQYF. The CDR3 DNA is TGTGCCAGCAGCCTCGACAGGGGAAGCGAGCAGTACTTC.

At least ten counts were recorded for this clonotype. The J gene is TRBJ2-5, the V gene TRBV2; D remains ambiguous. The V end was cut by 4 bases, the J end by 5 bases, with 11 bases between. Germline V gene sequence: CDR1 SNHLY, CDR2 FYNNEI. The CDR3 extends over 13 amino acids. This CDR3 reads CASSVDRRETQYF. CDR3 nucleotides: TGTGCCAGCAGTGTTGACCGAAGGGAGACCCAGTACTTC.

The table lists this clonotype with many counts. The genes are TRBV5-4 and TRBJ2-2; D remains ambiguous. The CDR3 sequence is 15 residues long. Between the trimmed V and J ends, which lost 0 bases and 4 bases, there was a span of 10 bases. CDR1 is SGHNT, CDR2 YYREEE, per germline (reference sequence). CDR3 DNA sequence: TGTGCCAGCAGCTTGGGTGGGATTGGCACCGGGGAGCTGTTTTTT. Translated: CASSLGGIGTGELFF.

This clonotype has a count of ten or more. The CDR3 sequence: CASSYNYIKEGYTF. CDR3 nucleotides: TGTGCCAGCAGTTACAACTACATCAAAGAAGGCTACACCTTC. The chain is built from TRBV6-2 or TRBV6-3 and TRBJ1-2, with D hard to call. The germline V gene encodes CDR1 MNHEY and CDR2 SVGEGT. V lost 2 bases and J lost 8, with 15 bases in between. The CDR3 spans 14 residues.

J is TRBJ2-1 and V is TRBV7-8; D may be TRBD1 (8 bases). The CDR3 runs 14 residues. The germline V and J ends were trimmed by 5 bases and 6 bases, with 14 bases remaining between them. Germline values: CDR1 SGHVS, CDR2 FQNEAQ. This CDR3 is CASSRNRGGNEQFF. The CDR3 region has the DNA TGTGCCAGCAGCCGTAACAGGGGGGGCAATGAGCAGTTCTTC. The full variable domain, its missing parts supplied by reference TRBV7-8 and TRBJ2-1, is GAGVSQSPRYKVAKRGQDVALRCDPISGHVSLFWYQQALGQGPEFLTYFQNEAQLDKSGLPSDRFFAERPEGSVSTLKIQRTQQEDSAVYLCASSRNRGGNEQFFGPGTRLTVL.

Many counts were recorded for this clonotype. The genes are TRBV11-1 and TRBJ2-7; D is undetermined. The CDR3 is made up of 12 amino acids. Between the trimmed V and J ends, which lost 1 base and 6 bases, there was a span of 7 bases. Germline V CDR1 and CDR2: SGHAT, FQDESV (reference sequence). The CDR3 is CASSLVVGEQYF. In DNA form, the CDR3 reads TGTGCCAGCAGCTTAGTTGTCGGCGAGCAGTACTTC.

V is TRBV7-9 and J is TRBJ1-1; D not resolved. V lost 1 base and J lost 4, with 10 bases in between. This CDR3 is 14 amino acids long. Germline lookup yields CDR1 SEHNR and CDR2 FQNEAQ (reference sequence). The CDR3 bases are TGTGCCAGCAGCTTAGTGGATTTTGGCACTGAAGCTTTCTTT. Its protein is CASSLVDFGTEAFF.

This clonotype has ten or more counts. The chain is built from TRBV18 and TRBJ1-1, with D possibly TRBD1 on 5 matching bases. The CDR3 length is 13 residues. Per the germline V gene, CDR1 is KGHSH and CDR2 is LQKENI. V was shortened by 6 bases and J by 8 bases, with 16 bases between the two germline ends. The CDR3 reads CASSSREKAEAFF. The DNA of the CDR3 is TGTGCCAGCTCTTCCAGGGAGAAAGCCGAAGCTTTCTTT.

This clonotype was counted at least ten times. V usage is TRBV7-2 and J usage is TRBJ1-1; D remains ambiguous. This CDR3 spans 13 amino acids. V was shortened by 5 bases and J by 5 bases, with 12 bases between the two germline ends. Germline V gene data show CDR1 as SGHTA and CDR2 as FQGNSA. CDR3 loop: CASSPPPRTEAFF. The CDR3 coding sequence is TGTGCCAGCAGCCCACCCCCCCGGACTGAAGCTTTCTTT.

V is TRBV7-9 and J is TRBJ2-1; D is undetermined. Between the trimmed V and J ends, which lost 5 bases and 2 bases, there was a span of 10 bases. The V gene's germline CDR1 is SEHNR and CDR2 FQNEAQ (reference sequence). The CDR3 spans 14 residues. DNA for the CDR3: TGTGCCAGCAGCCCGAGCGTGACCTACAATGAGCAGTTCTTC. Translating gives CASSPSVTYNEQFF.